The 26 T cell receptor beta chains presented below share a single source sample, sequenced in a study of shared clonotypes between healthy human individuals. Assay: immunoSEQ multiplex PCR; the TCRdb copy retains only in-frame clones and omits some. Of roughly 2.2 million clones listed, 80% to 95% were seen once; the top ten hold 0.35% to 0.5%. Sequencing was done on a sample of naive CD4+ T cells from PBMCs. Documented subset: CD45RA+ positively selected. These receptors were collected from a man younger than 35 in good health. Some clones in this sample may be carry-over from other donors' samples.

This clone occurred once. The CDR3 sequence: CASSVGYVQETQYF. In DNA form, the CDR3 reads TGTGCCAGCAGCGTAGGTTACGTACAGGAGACCCAGTACTTC. The chain joins TRBV9 to TRBJ2-5; D remains unclear. Germline V gene sequence: CDR1 SGDLS, CDR2 YYNGEE. This CDR3 has 14 amino acids. V gave up 0 bases and J gave up 5 bases, with 11 bases separating them.

This rearrangement joins TRBV7-2 to TRBJ2-7; 8 bases agree with TRBD2. This CDR3 contains 16 residues. The V segment lost 1 base and the J segment 0 bases; nucleotides outside the gene matches: 5. Per the germline V gene, CDR1 is SGHTA and CDR2 is FQGNSA. CDR3 DNA sequence: TGTGCCAGCAGCTTAGTTAGCGGGATGAGCTCCTACGAGCAGTACTTC. The encoded protein is CASSLVSGMSSYEQYF.

On this clone itself: The sample holds other DNA sequences that translate to the same CDR3. This sequence joins TRBV29-1 and TRBJ2-3; TRBD2 agrees at 7 bases. Germline values: CDR1 SQVTM, CDR2 ANQGSEA. This CDR3 spans 14 amino acids. CDR3 sequence (DNA): TGCAGTGCCATACTAGCGCCCCGGGGGGATACGCAGTATTTT. It is translated as CSAILAPRGDTQYF.

The genes are TRBV19 and TRBJ2-5, with 9 positions matching TRBD1. The CDR3 has 15 amino acids. Trimming removed 4 bases from V and 5 bases from J; junction bases left unmatched: 8. Germline loops: CDR1 LNHDA, CDR2 SQIVND (reference sequence). CDR3: CASSTLQGARETQYF. The CDR3, as DNA: TGTGCCAGTAGTACTTTACAGGGGGCTAGGGAGACCCAGTACTTC. The full variable domain, rest sourced from reference TRBV19 and TRBJ2-5, is DGGITQSPKYLFRKEGQNVTLSCEQNLNHDAMYWYRQDPGQGLRLIYYSQIVNDFQKGDIAEGYSVSREKKESFPLTVTSAQKNPTAFYLCASSTLQGARETQYFGPGTRLLVL.

The rearrangement links TRBV7-6 to TRBJ2-3, with D perhaps TRBD2 (5 bases). The CDR3 consists of 14 residues. CDR1 and CDR2 (germline): SGHVS, FNYEAQ. Trimming removed 6 bases at V and 3 bases at J, with 13 bases between. DNA for the CDR3: TGTGCCAGCAGTTTAATCGGACTTACAGATACGCAGTATTTT. Encoded protein: CASSLIGLTDTQYF.

The chain has TRBV5-1 and TRBJ2-1; 7 bases are a match to TRBD1. There are 15 residues in the CDR3. V lost 5 bases and J lost 3; bases outside the gene matches: 8. Per the germline V gene, CDR1 is SGHRS and CDR2 is YFSETQ. CDR3 loop: CASSESGGGYNEQFF. CDR3 DNA: TGCGCCAGCAGTGAGTCAGGGGGTGGCTACAATGAGCAGTTCTTC. Full variable domain (remainder filled in from reference TRBV5-1 and TRBJ2-1): KAGVTQTPRYLIKTRGQQVTLSCSPISGHRSVSWYQQTPGQGLQFLFEYFSETQRNKGNFPGRFSGRQFSNSRSEMNVSTLELGDSALYLCASSESGGGYNEQFFGPGTRLTVL.

The CDR3 DNA is TGTGCCAGCAGCTCAAAAGACAGAGACAATGAGCAGTTCTTC. It codes for CASSSKDRDNEQFF. This chain links TRBV7-3 with TRBJ2-1, with a tentative D call TRBD1 (5 bases). Germline assignment: CDR1 SGHTA and CDR2 FQGTGA. The CDR3 length is 14 residues. V was shortened by 4 bases and J by 5 bases, with 12 bases between the two germline ends.

The chain recombines TRBV29-1 with TRBJ2-2, with TRBD2 matching over 11 bases. This CDR3 has 17 residues. CDR1 and CDR2 from the germline V gene are SQVTM and ANQGSEA. V lost 0 bases to trimming and J lost 7 bases; unmatched junction nucleotides: 10. The CDR3 bases are TGCAGCGTTGAAGATGGGAAGGGTCTAGCGGGAGGCGGGGAGCTGTTTTTT. Encoded protein: CSVEDGKGLAGGGELFF.

V and J are TRBV19 and TRBJ2-2; D unresolved. CDR1 LNHDA and CDR2 SQIVND come from the germline V gene (reference sequence). Between the trimmed V and J ends, which lost 6 bases and 1 base, there was a span of 6 bases. The length of the CDR3 is 13 residues. The CDR3 DNA is TGTGCCAGTAGATCGGAGAACACCGGGGAGCTGTTTTTT. Residues: CASRSENTGELFF.

A word on this clone: Other DNA sequences in this sample translate to the same CDR3. The chain employs TRBV5-1 and TRBJ2-7; D unclear. V was pared by 0 bases and J by 6 bases, with 7 bases between. This CDR3 has 12 amino acids. The germline V gene has CDR1 SGHRS and CDR2 YFSETQ. The CDR3 sequence: CASSLGVGEQYF. The CDR3 DNA is TGCGCCAGCAGCTTGGGTGTTGGCGAGCAGTACTTC.

J is TRBJ2-5 and V is TRBV27; 10 positions agree with TRBD2. This CDR3 has 19 amino acids. Germline V gene lookup returns CDR1 MNHEY and CDR2 SMNVEV (reference sequence). Trimming removed 9 bases from V and 2 bases from J; junction bases left unmatched: 21. CDR3 region: CARRKPGLAYGEPQETQYF. The CDR3 nucleotides read TGTGCCAGGAGGAAACCGGGACTAGCGTACGGAGAGCCACAAGAGACCCAGTACTTC.

Regarding this clone: Other DNA sequences in this sample translate to the same CDR3. The chain combines TRBV29-1 with TRBJ2-4; 8 nucleotides line up with TRBD1. Germline V gives CDR1 SQVTM, CDR2 ANQGSEA. The J segment lost 6 bases and the V segment lost 4 bases, leaving 5 bases of the junction unmatched. The CDR3 consists of 13 residues. The CDR3 reads CSVGQGAGNIQYF. The CDR3 coding sequence is TGCAGCGTTGGGCAGGGGGCGGGAAACATTCAGTACTTC.

This chain uses TRBV4-1 with TRBJ2-5, with D unclear. The CDR3 length is 13 residues. Trimming left V 2 bases short and J 5 bases short, with 9 bases between. Looked up from germline, CDR1 is MGHRA and CDR2 is YSYEKL. In nucleotides, the CDR3 is TGCGCCAGCAGCCAAATTCGATTCGAGACCCAGTACTTC. It translates to CASSQIRFETQYF.

This sequence joins TRBV5-4 and TRBJ1-2, with 7 nucleotides matching TRBD1. After removal of 4 bases from V and 0 bases from J, the junction contained 6 bases not matched to a gene. Germline CDR1 reads SGHNT; CDR2 reads YYREEE (reference sequence). The CDR3 is made up of 15 amino acids. The CDR3 is CASSPTTGTNYGYTF. The CDR3 DNA follows: TGTGCCAGCAGCCCTACGACAGGGACTAACTATGGCTACACCTTC.

CDR3 residues: CASSLIPGTGAEKLFF. CDR3 DNA: TGCGCCAGCAGCTTGATCCCCGGGACAGGGGCTGAAAAACTGTTTTTT. This chain uses TRBV5-1 with TRBJ1-4, with 10 bases fitting TRBD1. Germline V lookup: CDR1 SGHRS, CDR2 YFSETQ. This CDR3 is built from 16 residues. After removal of 1 base from V and 7 bases from J, the junction contained 7 bases not matched to a gene.

The genes are TRBV5-1 and TRBJ2-7; 10 nucleotides match TRBD2. Trimming at V came to 2 bases and at J to 1 base, leaving 9 bases not matched to a gene. CDR1 SGHRS and CDR2 YFSETQ come from the germline V gene. There are 17 residues in the CDR3. CDR3 coding DNA: TGCGCCAGCAGCTTTAGGGCTAGCGGGAGTGAATCCTACGAGCAGTACTTC. Translating it yields CASSFRASGSESYEQYF.

This clone came up once. This rearrangement joins TRBV28 to TRBJ2-1, with a weak D call TRBD2 (6 bases). The germline CDR1 and CDR2 sequences are MDHEN and SYDVKM. With 6 bases removed from V and 3 bases from J, the gap between germline ends came to 18 bases. The CDR3 sequence is 16 residues long. In nucleotides, the CDR3 is TGTGCCAGCAGCCCCGTATGGGGGGTTTTCTACAATGAGCAGTTCTTC. This translates into CASSPVWGVFYNEQFF.

DNA for the CDR3: TGTGCCAGCTCACCAGGCGGACAGGGGGCTCTTCAGCCCCAGCATTTT. Translating it yields CASSPGGQGALQPQHF. The chain recombines TRBV18 with TRBJ1-5; 11 bases fit TRBD1. Germline assignment: CDR1 KGHSH and CDR2 LQKENI. The CDR3 length is 16 residues. V lost 2 bases to trimming and J lost 6 bases; unmatched junction nucleotides: 6.

As DNA, the CDR3 is TGTGCCAGCAGCCCCGTGGTGGGGGTTAGTGAAGCTTTCTTT. It encodes CASSPVVGVSEAFF. The chain uses TRBV14 and TRBJ1-1, with TRBD1 as a possible D gene (5 bases). V gave up 4 bases and J gave up 7 bases, with 16 bases separating them. The germline CDR1 and CDR2 sequences are SGHDN and FVKESK. The CDR3 has 14 amino acids.

In its sample, this clone was seen once. The gene calls are TRBV6-5 and TRBJ2-1; D not certain. Germline CDR1 and CDR2: MNHEY and SVGAGI. This CDR3 is built from 14 residues. Trimming shortened V by 10 bases and J by 8 bases, and 21 bases separated the two germline ends. CDR3 residues: CATRLGRRRYEQFF. The CDR3 nucleotides read TGTGCCACTCGTTTAGGGCGACGCCGGTATGAGCAGTTCTTC.

The chain carries TRBV4-1 and TRBJ1-1; weak D call: TRBD1 (5 bases). Germline V lookup: CDR1 MGHRA, CDR2 YSYEKL. This CDR3 has 15 amino acids. The V and J ends lost 4 bases and 1 base respectively, with 13 bases between them. The CDR3 DNA reads TGCGCCAGCAGCCCACGGCGGGGCAAGAACACTGAAGCTTTCTTT. Translation gives CASSPRRGKNTEAFF.

Turning to this clone: Other DNA sequences from this sample encode an identical CDR3 as well. The V and J genes are TRBV18 and TRBJ1-1, with 9 bases that match TRBD1. After removal of 3 bases from V and 4 bases from J, the junction contained 6 bases not matched to a gene. The CDR3 runs 15 residues. Germline V gene sequence: CDR1 KGHSH, CDR2 LQKENI. CDR3 nucleotides: TGTGCCAGCTCACCGGGACAGGGCGGAACCACTGAAGCTTTCTTT. This translates into CASSPGQGGTTEAFF.

This clone has just one count. This chain connects TRBV2 to TRBJ1-1; no firm D call. This CDR3 region has 13 residues. Trimming took 8 bases from V and 5 from J, leaving 15 bases between them. The germline CDR1 and CDR2 sequences are SNHLY and FYNNEI. The DNA of the CDR3 is TGTGCCAGCCTCGCGGGCGCCAGGACTGAAGCTTTCTTT. This gives the protein CASLAGARTEAFF.

As for this clone: This sample also contains other DNA sequences that code for the same CDR3. The genes are TRBV27 and TRBJ1-5; D is uncertain. V lost 5 bases, J lost 4 bases, and 6 bases lay in between. CDR3 length equals 12 residues. CDR1 is MNHEY, CDR2 SMNVEV, per germline (reference sequence). The CDR3 region is CASSRPNQPQHF. CDR3 sequence (DNA): TGTGCCAGCAGTCGGCCTAATCAGCCCCAGCATTTT.

The rearrangement uses TRBV27 and TRBJ2-6; D call uncertain. The CDR3 totals 16 residues. CDR1 is MNHEY and CDR2 is SMNVEV in the germline V gene (reference sequence). The V end lost 5 bases, the J end lost 2 bases, and 13 bases lay between the germline ends. For the CDR3, the DNA is TGTGCCAGCAGTCCTATCGGTCTACCTGGGGCCAACGTCCTGACTTTC. Translating it yields CASSPIGLPGANVLTF.

The chain is built from TRBV7-2 and TRBJ2-3; D unclear. Trimming removed 2 bases at V and 0 bases at J, with 12 bases between. The CDR3 runs 16 residues. The germline V gene has CDR1 SGHTA and CDR2 FQGNSA. CDR3 bases: TGTGCCAGCAGCTTAATTGGCAGTACTAGCACAGATACGCAGTATTTT. Translating it yields CASSLIGSTSTDTQYF.